The present TCR beta chain was sequenced within a study of blood T cell repertoires in COVID-19. Assay: immunoSEQ multiplex PCR; the TCRdb copy retains only in-frame clones and omits some. The sample contains 200,000 to 250,000 clones, roughly 80% of which appear only once. V lost 5 bases and J 2 bases, leaving 10 bases between the germline ends. This CDR3 is 15 amino acids long. Germline lookup yields CDR1 SGHTA and CDR2 FQGNSA. The sequencing input was peripheral blood. This receptor was identified in a woman under 30 with acute or convalescent COVID-19. The gene calls are TRBV7-2 and TRBJ2-6; a possible D gene is TRBD2 (6 bases). CDR3 DNA: TGTGCCAGCAGCCCTCCGGGAGCTGGGGCCAACGTCCTGACTTTC. Protein sequence: CASSPPGAGANVLTF.